This T cell receptor beta chain came from a study of T and B cells in COVID-19 patients. Study-wide results and caveats: Clonality of TRB repertoires was high in active COVID-19; recovery brought above-healthy diversity and richness.

TRB was amplified from about 260-540 ng of blood genomic DNA. This clonotype has more than one count but fewer than ten. Its antigen is not identified. Multiplex PCR with BIOMED2 TRB-A/B primer pools amplified TRB rearrangements. TCRdb analysed the multiplex PCR reads with MiXCR anew, one entry per CDR3 protein. Counted here are about 11,000 distinct CDR3 sequences, roughly 33% occurring once; the ten biggest clones make up about 18%. The sequenced sample consisted of blood. This clonotype was obtained from a human donor with active COVID-19.

The CDR3, as DNA: TGTGCCAGCAGCCAGGTTGTACATGGGACCCAGTACTTC. Translation gives CASSQVVHGTQYF. V and J are TRBV14 and TRBJ2-5, with D unclear. This CDR3 region has 13 residues. Per germline, CDR1 SGHDN and CDR2 FVKESK. The ends were cut back, 3 bases at V and 7 bases at J, with 12 bases in the middle.